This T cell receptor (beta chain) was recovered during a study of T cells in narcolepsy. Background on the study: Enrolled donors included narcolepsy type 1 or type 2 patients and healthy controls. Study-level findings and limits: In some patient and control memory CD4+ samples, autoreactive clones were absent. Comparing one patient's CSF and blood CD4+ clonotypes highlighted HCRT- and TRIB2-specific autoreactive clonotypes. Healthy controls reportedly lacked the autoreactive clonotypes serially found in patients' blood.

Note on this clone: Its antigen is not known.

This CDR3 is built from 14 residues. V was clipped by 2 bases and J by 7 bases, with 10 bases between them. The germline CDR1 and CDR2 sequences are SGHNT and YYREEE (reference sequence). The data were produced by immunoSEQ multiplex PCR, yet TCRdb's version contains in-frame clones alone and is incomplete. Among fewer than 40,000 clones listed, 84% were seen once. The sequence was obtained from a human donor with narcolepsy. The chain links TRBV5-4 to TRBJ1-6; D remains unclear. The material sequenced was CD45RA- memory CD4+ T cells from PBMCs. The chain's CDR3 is CASSFGQRNSPLHF. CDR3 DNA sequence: TGTGCCAGCAGCTTTGGGCAGAGGAATTCACCCCTCCACTTT.